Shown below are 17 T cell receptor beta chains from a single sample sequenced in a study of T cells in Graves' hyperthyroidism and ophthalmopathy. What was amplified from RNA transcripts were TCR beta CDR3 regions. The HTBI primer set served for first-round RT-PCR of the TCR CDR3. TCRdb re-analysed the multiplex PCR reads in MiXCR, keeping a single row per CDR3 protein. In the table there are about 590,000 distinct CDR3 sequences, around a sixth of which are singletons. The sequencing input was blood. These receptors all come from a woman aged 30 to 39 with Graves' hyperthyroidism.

The chain's CDR3 is CASSSTGGANSPLHF. CDR3 in DNA: TGTGCCAGCAGTTCAACAGGGGGCGCGAACTCACCCCTCCACTTT. The chain has TRBV27 and TRBJ1-6, with 9 bases fitting TRBD1. With 4 bases clipped from V and 10 bases from J, the junction kept 8 bases outside the gene matches. Germline values: CDR1 MNHEY, CDR2 SMNVEV (reference sequence). The CDR3 consists of 15 residues.

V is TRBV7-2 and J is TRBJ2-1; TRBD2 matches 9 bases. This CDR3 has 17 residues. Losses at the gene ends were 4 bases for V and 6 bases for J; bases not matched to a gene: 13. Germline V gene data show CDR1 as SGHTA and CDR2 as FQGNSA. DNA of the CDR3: TGTGCCAGCAGCTCAAATTTAGCGGGAGAAAATCCCAATGAGCAGTTCTTC. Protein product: CASSSNLAGENPNEQFF.

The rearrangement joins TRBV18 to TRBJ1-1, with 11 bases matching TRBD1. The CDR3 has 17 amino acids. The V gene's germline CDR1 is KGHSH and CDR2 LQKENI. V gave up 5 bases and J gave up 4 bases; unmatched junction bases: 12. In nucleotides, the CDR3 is TGTGCCAGCTCAGAGCTTAATTTAGGGACAGGGGGCACTGAAGCTTTCTTT. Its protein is CASSELNLGTGGTEAFF.

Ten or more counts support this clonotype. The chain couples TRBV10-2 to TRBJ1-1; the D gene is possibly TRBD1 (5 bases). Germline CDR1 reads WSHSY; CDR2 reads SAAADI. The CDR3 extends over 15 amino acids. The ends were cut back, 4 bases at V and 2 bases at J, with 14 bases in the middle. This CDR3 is CASSGPGQGNTEAFF. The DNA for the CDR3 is TGCGCCAGCAGTGGCCCCGGGCAGGGAAACACTGAAGCTTTCTTT.

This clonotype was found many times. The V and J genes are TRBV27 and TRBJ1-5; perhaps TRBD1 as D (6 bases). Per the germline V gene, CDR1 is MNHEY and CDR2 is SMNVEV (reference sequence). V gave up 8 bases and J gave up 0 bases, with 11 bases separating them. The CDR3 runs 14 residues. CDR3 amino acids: CASGGLYSNQPQHF. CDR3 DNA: TGTGCCAGCGGGGGGCTCTATAGCAATCAGCCCCAGCATTTT.

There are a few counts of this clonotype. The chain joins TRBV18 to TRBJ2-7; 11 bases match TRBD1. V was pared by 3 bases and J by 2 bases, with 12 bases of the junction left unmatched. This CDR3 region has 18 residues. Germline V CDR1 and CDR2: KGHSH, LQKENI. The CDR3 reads CASSPFAGGTGGTYEQYF. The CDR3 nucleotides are TGTGCCAGCTCACCCTTCGCCGGCGGGACAGGGGGTACCTACGAGCAGTACTTC.

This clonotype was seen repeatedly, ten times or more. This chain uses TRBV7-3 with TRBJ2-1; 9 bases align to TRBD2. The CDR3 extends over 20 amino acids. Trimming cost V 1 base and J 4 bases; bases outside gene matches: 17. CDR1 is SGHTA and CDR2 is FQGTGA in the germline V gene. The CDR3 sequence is CASSLISRQGPSGTYNEQFF. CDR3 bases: TGTGCCAGCAGCTTAATCAGCCGTCAGGGGCCTAGCGGGACATACAATGAGCAGTTCTTC.

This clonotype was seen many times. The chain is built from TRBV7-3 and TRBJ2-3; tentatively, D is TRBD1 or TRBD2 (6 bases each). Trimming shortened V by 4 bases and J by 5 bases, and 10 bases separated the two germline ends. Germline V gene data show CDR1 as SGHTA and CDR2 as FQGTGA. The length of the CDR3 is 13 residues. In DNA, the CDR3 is TGTGCCAGCAGCTCAGGGGAGGTAGATACGCAGTATTTT. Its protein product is CASSSGEVDTQYF.

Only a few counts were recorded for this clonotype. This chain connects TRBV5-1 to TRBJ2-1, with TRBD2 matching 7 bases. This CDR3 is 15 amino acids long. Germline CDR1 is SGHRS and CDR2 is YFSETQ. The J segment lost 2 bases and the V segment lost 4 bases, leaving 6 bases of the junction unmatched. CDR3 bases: TGCGCCAGCAGCCTCGGGAGGAATACCTACAATGAGCAGTTCTTC. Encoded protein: CASSLGRNTYNEQFF.

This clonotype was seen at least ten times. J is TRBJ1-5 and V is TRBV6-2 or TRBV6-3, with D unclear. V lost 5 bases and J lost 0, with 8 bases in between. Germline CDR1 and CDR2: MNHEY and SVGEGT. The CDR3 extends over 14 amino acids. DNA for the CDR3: TGTGCCAGCAGTCCCCAGGTTAGCAATCAGCCCCAGCATTTT. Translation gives CASSPQVSNQPQHF.

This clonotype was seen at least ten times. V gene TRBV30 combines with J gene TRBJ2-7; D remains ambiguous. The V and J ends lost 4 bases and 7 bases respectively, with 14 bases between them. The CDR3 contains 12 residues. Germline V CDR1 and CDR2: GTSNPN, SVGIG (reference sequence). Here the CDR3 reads CAWTTAGVEQYF. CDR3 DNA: TGTGCCTGGACTACAGCTGGGGTGGAGCAGTACTTC.

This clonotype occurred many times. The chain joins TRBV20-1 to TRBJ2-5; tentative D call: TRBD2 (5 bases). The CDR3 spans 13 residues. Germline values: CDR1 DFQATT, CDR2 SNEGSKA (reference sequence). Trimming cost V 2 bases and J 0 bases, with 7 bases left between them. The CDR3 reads CSARRENQETQYF. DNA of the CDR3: TGCAGTGCTAGAAGGGAGAACCAAGAGACCCAGTACTTC.

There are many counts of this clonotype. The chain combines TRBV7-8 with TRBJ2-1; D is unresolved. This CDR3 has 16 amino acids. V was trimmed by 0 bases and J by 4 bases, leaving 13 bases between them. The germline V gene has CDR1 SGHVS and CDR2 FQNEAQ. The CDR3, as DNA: TGTGCCAGCAGCTTAGCGGCAGGTACCCCTTACAATGAGCAGTTCTTC. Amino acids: CASSLAAGTPYNEQFF.

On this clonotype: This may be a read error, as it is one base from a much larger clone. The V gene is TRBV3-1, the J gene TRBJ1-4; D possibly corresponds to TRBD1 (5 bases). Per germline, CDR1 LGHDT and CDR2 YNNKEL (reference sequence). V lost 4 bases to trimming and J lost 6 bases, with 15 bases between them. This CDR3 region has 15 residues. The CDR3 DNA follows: TGTGCCAGCAGCCGTGAGGGACGAAGATATGAAAAACTGTTTTTT. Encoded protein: CASSREGRRYEKLFF.

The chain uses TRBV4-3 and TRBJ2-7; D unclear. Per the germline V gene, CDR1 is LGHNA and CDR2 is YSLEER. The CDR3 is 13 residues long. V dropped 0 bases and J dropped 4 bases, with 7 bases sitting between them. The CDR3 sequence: CASSQETPYEQYF. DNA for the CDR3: TGCGCCAGCAGCCAAGAAACACCTTACGAGCAGTACTTC.

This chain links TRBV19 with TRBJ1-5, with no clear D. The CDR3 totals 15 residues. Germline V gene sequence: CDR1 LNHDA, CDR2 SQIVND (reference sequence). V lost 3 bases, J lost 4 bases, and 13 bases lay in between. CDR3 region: CASSMARVPNQPQHF. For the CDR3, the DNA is TGTGCCAGTAGTATGGCAAGGGTACCAAATCAGCCCCAGCATTTT.

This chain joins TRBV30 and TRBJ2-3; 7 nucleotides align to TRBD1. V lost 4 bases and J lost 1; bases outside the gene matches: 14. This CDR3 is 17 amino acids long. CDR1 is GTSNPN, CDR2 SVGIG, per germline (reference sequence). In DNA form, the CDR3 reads TGTGCCTGGACTGAGGGGGCCGGGTCCCTCGGCACAGATACGCAGTATTTT. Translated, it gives CAWTEGAGSLGTDTQYF.